A selection of T cell receptor beta chains follows, all from one sample in a study of cytomegalovirus exposure and HLA in healthy donors. TCRdb's table, derived via immunoSEQ multiplex PCR, lists solely in-frame clones and lacks some. This sample has more than 200,000 clones; over 65% occur once, and the top ten carry over 1%. The specimen sequenced was PBMCs. These receptors were taken from a human donor in good health. Both conserved end residues are part of each CDR3. Fields, in order: D gene, clone size, V gene, J gene, CDR3 protein, CDR3 DNA. The D gene is left open where the match is weak. Expanded clones are given a class, and other clones once, few, many or no size at all.

D: TRBD1; size: NA; V: TRBV7-9; J: TRBJ2-1; CDR3: CASSLREGTAYNEQFF; DNA: TGTGCCAGCAGCTTACGCGAGGGGACAGCTTACAATGAGCAGTTCTTC
D: TRBD1; size: NA; V: TRBV6-6; J: TRBJ2-5; CDR3: CASSYGTGGHLETQYF; DNA: TGTGCCAGCAGTTACGGGACAGGGGGTCACCTGGAGACCCAGTACTTC
D: TRBD2; size: NA; V: TRBV28; J: TRBJ2-1; CDR3: CASSLLAGYNEQFF; DNA: TGTGCCAGCAGCTTGCTAGCGGGTTACAATGAGCAGTTCTTC
D: TRBD2; size: NA; V: TRBV5-1; J: TRBJ2-5; CDR3: CASSLGPSGRLETQYF; DNA: TGCGCCAGCAGCTTGGGTCCTAGCGGGAGGTTGGAGACCCAGTACTTC
D: TRBD2; size: NA; V: TRBV5-1; J: TRBJ2-5; CDR3: CASSWTSGRTQETQYF; DNA: TGCGCCAGCAGCTGGACTAGCGGGAGAACCCAAGAGACCCAGTACTTC
D: TRBD1; size: NA; V: TRBV5-1; J: TRBJ2-1; CDR3: CASSLGGDRHNEQFF; DNA: TGCGCCAGCAGCTTGGGGGGGGACAGGCACAATGAGCAGTTCTTC
D: NA; size: few; V: TRBV4-2; J: TRBJ2-2; CDR3: CASSHSGSIAGELFF; DNA: TGTGCCAGCAGCCATTCCGGGAGTATCGCCGGGGAGCTGTTTTTT
D: TRBD1; size: NA; V: TRBV28; J: TRBJ2-7; CDR3: CASSFTAAGGYEQYF; DNA: TGTGCCAGCAGTTTCACTGCGGCAGGGGGCTACGAGCAGTACTTC
D: TRBD1; size: NA; V: TRBV13; J: TRBJ2-3; CDR3: CASSLGGTGSTDTQYF; DNA: TGTGCCAGCAGCTTAGGCGGGACAGGGAGCACAGATACGCAGTATTTT
D: NA; size: NA; V: TRBV2; J: TRBJ2-2; CDR3: CASSDHGAGTGELFF; DNA: TGTGCCAGCAGTGATCACGGAGCAGGGACCGGGGAGCTGTTTTTT
D: TRBD1; size: NA; V: TRBV29-1; J: TRBJ2-3; CDR3: CSVGQGSTDTQYF; DNA: TGCAGCGTTGGACAGGGTAGCACAGATACGCAGTATTTT
D: TRBD2; size: NA; V: TRBV6-6; J: TRBJ2-5; CDR3: CASSNGLVRETQYF; DNA: TGTGCCAGCAGTAATGGACTAGTCCGAGAGACCCAGTACTTC
D: NA; size: once; V: TRBV28; J: TRBJ2-1; CDR3: CASSSSLYEQFF; DNA: TGTGCCAGCAGTTCCTCCCTCTATGAGCAGTTCTTC
D: NA; size: NA; V: TRBV2; J: TRBJ2-6; CDR3: CASRRTGTYSGANVLTF; DNA: TGTGCCAGCAGAAGAACGGGGACTTACTCTGGGGCCAACGTCCTGACTTTC
D: NA; size: NA; V: TRBV19; J: TRBJ1-2; CDR3: CASSPADSSYGYTF; DNA: TGTGCCAGTAGTCCAGCCGACAGCTCCTATGGCTACACCTTC
D: TRBD2; size: NA; V: TRBV6-5; J: TRBJ2-2; CDR3: CAIARGANTGELFF; DNA: TGTGCCATCGCCCGGGGGGCGAACACCGGGGAGCTGTTTTTT
D: TRBD2; size: few; V: TRBV6-1; J: TRBJ2-3; CDR3: CASSGYPGLAVSTDTQYF; DNA: TGTGCCAGCAGTGGATATCCAGGACTAGCGGTTAGCACAGATACGCAGTATTTT
D: TRBD2; size: NA; V: TRBV13; J: TRBJ2-5; CDR3: CASSFRRGKETQYF; DNA: TGTGCCAGCAGCTTCAGGCGGGGGAAAGAGACCCAGTACTTC
D: NA; size: NA; V: TRBV28; J: TRBJ1-4; CDR3: CASSSPDGGEKLFF; DNA: TGTGCCAGCAGTTCCCCGGACGGAGGAGAAAAACTGTTTTTT
D: TRBD1; size: NA; V: TRBV7-2; J: TRBJ2-1; CDR3: CASSPRGRTGGLGEQFF; DNA: TGTGCCAGCAGTCCAAGGGGGCGGACAGGGGGCCTCGGTGAGCAGTTCTTC
D: TRBD2; size: NA; V: TRBV15; J: TRBJ2-7; CDR3: CATSRAVAGGRYEQYF; DNA: TGTGCCACCAGCAGAGCAGTGGCGGGAGGGCGGTACGAGCAGTACTTC
D: NA; size: NA; V: TRBV6-1; J: TRBJ2-1; CDR3: CASRMGQGNNEQFF; DNA: TGTGCCAGCCGGATGGGCCAGGGGAACAATGAGCAGTTCTTC
D: TRBD1; size: NA; V: TRBV19; J: TRBJ2-7; CDR3: CASSITGTGGNEQYF; DNA: TGTGCCAGTAGTATTACCGGGACAGGGGGCAACGAGCAGTACTTC
D: NA; size: NA; V: TRBV21-1; J: TRBJ1-5; CDR3: CASSKWARAGVSNQPQHF; DNA: TGTGCCAGCAGCAAATGGGCGAGGGCAGGGGTAAGCAATCAGCCCCAGCATTTT
D: NA; size: NA; V: TRBV6-5; J: TRBJ2-7; CDR3: CASSYSRRADYEQYF; DNA: TGTGCCAGCAGTTACTCGAGGCGAGCAGACTACGAGCAGTACTTC
D: NA; size: few; V: TRBV6-5; J: TRBJ2-6; CDR3: CASSVRSSGANVLTF; DNA: TGTGCCAGCAGTGTACGGAGCTCTGGGGCCAACGTCCTGACTTTC
D: TRBD1; size: once; V: TRBV12-5; J: TRBJ2-1; CDR3: CASGLAGTGEGNEQFF; DNA: TGTGCTAGTGGTTTGGCCGGGACAGGGGAAGGCAATGAGCAGTTCTTC
D: TRBD2; size: NA; V: TRBV11-2; J: TRBJ2-7; CDR3: CASSLEGGSSYEQYF; DNA: TGTGCCAGCAGCTTAGAGGGCGGGAGCTCCTACGAGCAGTACTTC
D: TRBD1; size: NA; V: TRBV15; J: TRBJ2-3; CDR3: CATRQGRIDTQYF; DNA: TGTGCCACCAGACAGGGGCGAATAGATACGCAGTATTTT
D: NA; size: NA; V: TRBV5-8; J: TRBJ1-4; CDR3: CASSKGVVGYEKLFF; DNA: TGTGCCAGCAGCAAGGGGGTCGTGGGATATGAAAAACTGTTTTTT
D: TRBD1; size: NA; V: TRBV9; J: TRBJ1-2; CDR3: CASSLTGDYGYTF; DNA: TGTGCCAGCAGCTTAACAGGGGACTATGGCTACACCTTC
D: TRBD2; size: NA; V: TRBV5-6; J: TRBJ2-1; CDR3: CASSLDRAGSYNEQFF; DNA: TGTGCCAGCAGCTTGGATAGAGCGGGGTCCTACAATGAGCAGTTCTTC
D: NA; size: NA; V: TRBV6-5; J: TRBJ2-5; CDR3: CASRSQAKTQYF; DNA: TGTGCCAGCAGAAGTCAGGCTAAGACCCAGTACTTC
D: TRBD2; size: NA; V: TRBV19; J: TRBJ2-7; CDR3: CASSPLAGGPLVKQYF; DNA: TGTGCCAGTAGTCCGTTAGCGGGAGGCCCCCTTGTGAAGCAGTACTTC
D: NA; size: NA; V: TRBV6-1; J: TRBJ1-4; CDR3: CASSARNRVLSEKLFF; DNA: TGTGCCAGCAGTGCCCGGAACAGGGTTTTAAGCGAAAAACTGTTTTTT
D: NA; size: NA; V: TRBV29-1; J: TRBJ2-1; CDR3: CSVEEEGHNEQFF; DNA: TGCAGCGTTGAAGAGGAGGGCCACAATGAGCAGTTCTTC
D: NA; size: once; V: TRBV7-9; J: TRBJ2-7; CDR3: CASSSRFDRSYEQYF; DNA: TGTGCCAGCAGCTCCCGTTTCGACAGATCCTACGAGCAGTACTTC
D: NA; size: NA; V: TRBV7-8; J: TRBJ2-3; CDR3: CASSASRGADTQYF; DNA: TGTGCCAGCAGCGCATCACGGGGGGCGGATACGCAGTATTTT
D: NA; size: NA; V: TRBV19; J: TRBJ2-5; CDR3: CASSLTRGGETQYF; DNA: TGTGCCAGTAGTCTAACAAGGGGAGGAGAGACCCAGTACTTC
D: NA; size: NA; V: TRBV7-2; J: TRBJ2-7; CDR3: CASSFSSAKTYEQYF; DNA: TGTGCCAGCAGCTTCTCTAGCGCAAAAACCTACGAGCAGTACTTC
D: NA; size: NA; V: TRBV5-4; J: TRBJ2-5; CDR3: CASSLAGTWATQYF; DNA: TGTGCCAGCAGCTTGGCCGGGACATGGGCGACCCAGTACTTC
D: NA; size: NA; V: TRBV19; J: TRBJ2-1; CDR3: CASSFTPSRLVRFVYNEQFF; DNA: TGTGCCAGTAGTTTCACCCCCTCCAGACTCGTACGATTTGTCTACAATGAGCAGTTCTTC
D: TRBD2; size: NA; V: TRBV27; J: TRBJ2-7; CDR3: CASARIAGVGSYEQYF; DNA: TGTGCCAGCGCCCGAATAGCGGGAGTGGGCTCCTACGAGCAGTACTTC
D: NA; size: NA; V: TRBV6-1; J: TRBJ2-7; CDR3: CASTSQGMRGQYF; DNA: TGTGCCAGCACGAGTCAGGGGATGCGTGGGCAGTACTTC
D: TRBD1; size: once; V: TRBV19; J: TRBJ1-1; CDR3: CASSIRGGEAFF; DNA: TGTGCCAGTAGTATCCGAGGGGGCGAAGCTTTCTTT
D: NA; size: few; V: TRBV28; J: TRBJ2-1; CDR3: CASSLVSSNSYNEQFF; DNA: TGTGCCAGCAGTTTGGTTTCCAGTAACTCCTACAATGAGCAGTTCTTC
D: TRBD2; size: few; V: TRBV4-2; J: TRBJ2-5; CDR3: CASSQDWLAGWGRETQYF; DNA: TGTGCCAGCAGCCAAGACTGGCTAGCGGGATGGGGGCGGGAGACCCAGTACTTC
D: NA; size: NA; V: TRBV28; J: TRBJ1-2; CDR3: CASKNTGPSGYTF; DNA: TGTGCCAGCAAGAATACAGGGCCCTCGGGCTACACCTTC
D: NA; size: NA; V: TRBV9; J: TRBJ2-5; CDR3: CASSVVGLALETQYF; DNA: TGTGCCAGCAGCGTAGTTGGGCTAGCGCTTGAGACCCAGTACTTC
D: TRBD2; size: NA; V: TRBV5-1; J: TRBJ2-3; CDR3: CASSRTTRGGTQYF; DNA: TGCGCCAGCAGCCGGACTACGCGGGGGGGTACGCAGTATTTT
D: TRBD2; size: NA; V: TRBV7-8; J: TRBJ2-3; CDR3: CASSPTVFGTSGGSTDTQYF; DNA: TGTGCCAGCAGCCCGACAGTTTTCGGGACTAGCGGTGGTAGCACAGATACGCAGTATTTT
D: TRBD2; size: NA; V: TRBV27; J: TRBJ2-6; CDR3: CASSLRPLAGVRANVLTF; DNA: TGTGCCAGCAGTTTACGGCCGCTAGCGGGAGTTCGGGCCAACGTCCTGACTTTC